These 10 T cell receptor beta chains were all obtained from the same sample, sequenced in a study of early T cells in non-severe SARS-CoV-2 infection. TCRdb ran MiXCR on the 5' RACE reads and lists one entry per CDR3 protein. The table lists roughly 81,000 distinct CDR3 sequences, over 10% of them singletons. Sequenced input: whole blood. The origin of the receptors is an adult who was a healthcare worker with PCR-confirmed SARS-CoV-2 infection or an uninfected control (not recorded which).

This clonotype was observed many times. J is TRBJ1-1 and V is TRBV14, with D perhaps TRBD1 (6 bases). Germline V gene sequence: CDR1 SGHDN, CDR2 FVKESK. The CDR3 length is 13 residues. Trimming took 2 bases from V and 10 from J, leaving 14 bases between them. The CDR3 nucleotides read TGTGCCAGCAGCCAAATACAACCGGGGGCAGCTTTCTTT. Translation: CASSQIQPGAAFF.

This clonotype was detected a few times. The gene calls are TRBV7-9 and TRBJ1-1; 7 bases are a match to TRBD1. In germline, CDR1 is SEHNR, CDR2 FQNEAQ (reference sequence). V gave up 3 bases and J gave up 0 bases; unmatched junction bases: 4. This CDR3 has 15 amino acids. The CDR3 reads CASSFPTGMNTEAFF. The CDR3 nucleotides read TGTGCCAGCAGCTTCCCGACAGGGATGAACACTGAAGCTTTCTTT.

In its sample, this clonotype was seen many times. This chain uses TRBV5-1 with TRBJ2-1; the D gene could be TRBD1 or TRBD2 (5 bases each). From germline, CDR1 is SGHRS and CDR2 YFSETQ. CDR3 length equals 14 residues. Deletions cut 0 bases from V and 13 bases from J, with 17 bases between. Written as DNA, the CDR3 is TGCGCCAGCAGCTTGGACCCGGGGACCAAGGTACAGTTCTTC. This encodes CASSLDPGTKVQFF.

This clonotype appeared many times. The gene calls are TRBV11-3 and TRBJ1-2; TRBD1 matches at 8 bases. The V gene end was trimmed by 8 bases and the J gene end by 6 bases; junction bases not matched to a gene: 5. Germline V lookup: CDR1 SGHNT, CDR2 YENEEA. This CDR3 comprises 12 residues. The CDR3 nucleotides read TGTGCCAGCCAGACAGGGGTAGATGGCTACACCTTC. Translation gives CASQTGVDGYTF.

The chain uses TRBV7-2 and TRBJ2-2; 8 bases line up with TRBD2. V shed 5 bases and J 7 bases; nucleotides not matched to a gene: 12. The germline gives CDR1 SGHTA, CDR2 FQGNSA. CDR3 size: 16 residues. This chain's CDR3 is CASSHQERERIGELFF. The CDR3 DNA sequence: TGTGCCAGCAGCCACCAGGAGCGGGAGAGAATCGGGGAGCTGTTTTTT.

This clonotype turned up a few times. The genes are TRBV7-8 and TRBJ1-5, with D unclear. The CDR3 extends over 12 amino acids. V shed 5 bases and J shed 7 bases, with 9 bases lying between them. Germline CDR1 reads SGHVS; CDR2 reads FQNEAQ. The CDR3 DNA sequence: TGTGCCAGCAGCCTCCCTGGCCAGCCCCAGCATTTT. Translation: CASSLPGQPQHF. The variable domain in full, completed from reference TRBV7-8 and TRBJ1-5, reads GAGVSQSPRYKVAKRGQDVALRCDPISGHVSLFWYQQALGQGPEFLTYFQNEAQLDKSGLPSDRFFAERPEGSVSTLKIQRTQQEDSAVYLCASSLPGQPQHFGDGTRLSIL.

This clonotype was seen repeatedly, ten times or more. This sequence joins TRBV7-2 and TRBJ2-5; D is possibly TRBD2 (6 bases). Deletions cut 0 bases from V and 4 bases from J, with 9 bases between. The CDR3 runs to 14 residues. Germline V lookup: CDR1 SGHTA, CDR2 FQGNSA. DNA for the CDR3: TGTGCCAGCAGCTTAGCGGGAGGCTCAGAGACCCAGTACTTC. Its translation is CASSLAGGSETQYF.

The CDR3 loop reads CASSLTVGPGPYEQYF. The CDR3, as DNA: TGTGCCAGCAGCTTAACCGTAGGACCGGGGCCCTACGAGCAGTACTTC. The V and J genes are TRBV7-3 and TRBJ2-7; D possibly uses TRBD1 or TRBD2 (5 bases each). The CDR3 covers 16 residues. Between the trimmed V and J ends, which lost 0 bases and 2 bases, there was a span of 14 bases. Germline V lookup: CDR1 SGHTA, CDR2 FQGTGA.

The DNA of the CDR3 is TGTGCCAGCAGCCCCGAGCGGAGGAGTTACGAGCAGTACTTC. Its translation is CASSPERRSYEQYF. The chain combines TRBV7-2 with TRBJ2-7, with D perhaps matching TRBD2 (5 bases). Deletions cut 5 bases from V and 4 bases from J, with 15 bases between. CDR1 and CDR2 (germline): SGHTA, FQGNSA. CDR3 size: 14 residues.

The chain links TRBV29-1 to TRBJ2-3; perhaps TRBD2 as D (7 bases). CDR1 and CDR2 (germline): SQVTM, ANQGSEA. V was clipped by 7 bases and J by 3 bases, with 11 bases between them. The CDR3 runs 12 residues. Here the CDR3 reads CSGSGTTDTQYF. CDR3 sequence (DNA): TGCAGCGGGAGCGGGACAACAGATACGCAGTATTTT.